Each of the 26 T cell receptor beta chains below was sequenced from the same sample in a study of cytomegalovirus exposure and HLA in healthy donors. The primer mix had 60 Vbeta and 13 Jbeta primers. Method: immunoSEQ multiplex PCR; TCRdb's copy keeps in-frame clones and lacks some. The sample shows 130,000 or so clones, approximately 82% of them seen only once. What was sequenced was PBMCs. The receptors were sampled from a woman in her 40s in good health and CMV-seronegative.

This clone was counted a single time. V is TRBV4-1 and J is TRBJ2-1; TRBD1 is a possible D gene (5 bases). The CDR3 totals 17 residues. Trimming shortened V by 1 base and J by 3 bases, and 16 bases separated the two germline ends. Germline CDR1 MGHRA, CDR2 YSYEKL. The CDR3 DNA sequence: TGCGCCAGCAGCCAAGTGGATATGGGGCTCATCTACAATGAGCAGTTCTTC. This gives the protein CASSQVDMGLIYNEQFF.

This clone showed up just a few times. The chain carries TRBV28 and TRBJ2-7; the D is unclear. The germline CDR1 and CDR2 sequences are MDHEN and SYDVKM. Trimming shortened V by 3 bases and J by 6 bases, and 12 bases separated the two germline ends. There are 13 residues in the CDR3. The CDR3 loop reads CASSFPVGSEQYF. The CDR3 DNA sequence: TGTGCCAGCAGTTTCCCGGTGGGCTCCGAGCAGTACTTC. Together with reference TRBV28 and TRBJ2-7, the CDR3 gives the full variable domain: DVKVTQSSRYLVKRTGEKVFLECVQDMDHENMFWYRQDPGLGLRLIYFSYDVKMKEKGDIPEGYSVSREKKERFSLILESASTNQTSMYLCASSFPVGSEQYFGPGTRLTVT.

This rearrangement joins TRBV9 to TRBJ2-7; 7 bases line up with TRBD1. This CDR3 is built from 14 residues. The V and J ends lost 0 bases and 5 bases, in that order; junction bases with no gene match: 5. CDR1 is SGDLS, CDR2 YYNGEE, per germline. For the CDR3, the DNA is TGTGCCAGCAGCGTAGAGGACAGGATCCACGAGCAGTACTTC. It translates to CASSVEDRIHEQYF.

V and J are TRBV18 and TRBJ2-3; the match to TRBD2 covers 13 bases. J was trimmed by 5 bases and V by 1 base; bases with no gene match: 9. The CDR3 is 18 amino acids. In germline, CDR1 is KGHSH, CDR2 LQKENI. CDR3: CASSPLGLAGFEEDTQYF. CDR3 sequence (DNA): TGTGCCAGCTCACCACTGGGACTAGCGGGATTCGAGGAAGATACGCAGTATTTT.

The chain carries TRBV4-3 and TRBJ2-7; D is perhaps TRBD2 (6 bases). This CDR3 has 15 residues. The germline gives CDR1 LGHNA, CDR2 YSLEER. V dropped 1 base and J dropped 6 bases, with 16 bases sitting between them. The CDR3 DNA reads as TGCGCCAGCAGCCAAGTGTATCCTACTAGCTCCGAGCAGTACTTC. This sequence encodes CASSQVYPTSSEQYF.

This clone was observed a single time. The CDR3 protein is CASSYPSGRGMHEQYF. CDR3 nucleotide sequence: TGTGCCAGCAGTTACCCTAGCGGGAGAGGTATGCACGAGCAGTACTTC. The chain recombines TRBV6-5 with TRBJ2-7; 10 nucleotides line up with TRBD2. V shed 2 bases and J 5 bases; nucleotides not matched to a gene: 9. Germline V gene sequence: CDR1 MNHEY, CDR2 SVGAGI. This CDR3 has 16 residues.

The rearrangement links TRBV11-2 to TRBJ2-1; 14 bases are shared with TRBD2. J was trimmed by 8 bases and V by 5 bases; bases with no gene match: 5. The germline V gene has CDR1 SGHAT and CDR2 FQNNGV. The CDR3 is made up of 15 amino acids. CDR3: CASSLGTSGRYEQFF. Here the CDR3 DNA reads TGTGCCAGCAGCCTAGGGACTAGCGGGAGATATGAGCAGTTCTTC.

This rearrangement joins TRBV21-1 to TRBJ1-2. TRBV21-1 is a known pseudogene. The CDR3 is made up of 13 amino acids. This chain's CDR3 is CASRLRGGRGYTF. The CDR3 region has the DNA TGTGCCAGCCGGCTGCGGGGAGGAAGAGGCTACACCTTC.

This CDR3 is CASSLGVGGPEQTQYF. The CDR3 DNA reads TGTGCCAGCAGCTTAGGTGTGGGAGGGCCGGAGCAGACCCAGTACTTC. V and J are TRBV7-9 and TRBJ2-5; 7 bases are shared with TRBD2. The CDR3 is 16 residues long. V lost 1 base, J lost 6 bases, and 11 bases stayed unmatched. CDR1 SEHNR and CDR2 FQNEAQ come from the germline V gene (reference sequence).

This rearrangement joins TRBV6-1 to TRBJ2-5; D not resolved. The CDR3 has 14 residues. Germline V gene sequence: CDR1 MNHNS, CDR2 SASEGT. The V and J ends lost 4 bases and 5 bases respectively, with 14 bases between them. The CDR3 nucleotides read TGTGCCAGCAGTGTTTGGTCAGTACGTGAGACCCAGTACTTC. Its protein product is CASSVWSVRETQYF.

The chain uses TRBV15 and TRBJ1-4; TRBD1 matches 7 bases. Trimming at V came to 3 bases and at J to 5 bases, leaving 6 bases not matched to a gene. The germline V gene encodes CDR1 LNHNV and CDR2 YYDKDF (reference sequence). There are 15 residues in the CDR3. In DNA form, the CDR3 reads TGTGCCACCAGCAGGCCAGACAGGGCGAATGAAAAACTGTTTTTT. Its translation is CATSRPDRANEKLFF.

This chain links TRBV29-1 with TRBJ1-5; D is unresolved. The CDR3 is made up of 13 amino acids. Trimming shortened V by 3 bases and J by 3 bases, and 9 bases separated the two germline ends. Germline assignment: CDR1 SQVTM and CDR2 ANQGSEA. The CDR3 here is CSVEWADNQPQHF. CDR3 bases: TGCAGCGTTGAGTGGGCAGACAATCAGCCCCAGCATTTT.

V gene TRBV9 combines with J gene TRBJ2-1; TRBD2 is a possible D gene (6 bases). Trimming shortened V by 0 bases and J by 7 bases, and 14 bases separated the two germline ends. Germline V gene lookup returns CDR1 SGDLS and CDR2 YYNGEE. This CDR3 has 15 amino acids. CDR3 residues: CASSVVAGWRNEQFF. CDR3 DNA: TGTGCCAGCAGCGTAGTGGCGGGGTGGAGAAATGAGCAGTTCTTC.

The rearrangement links TRBV9 to TRBJ2-5; 7 bases agree with TRBD1. The germline V gene has CDR1 SGDLS and CDR2 YYNGEE. This CDR3 has 14 amino acids. Germline trimming cut 4 bases from V and 1 base from J; bases unmatched to any gene: 4. The CDR3 spells CASSRGQVQETQYF. CDR3 coding DNA: TGTGCCAGCAGCCGCGGACAGGTCCAAGAGACCCAGTACTTC.

The chain carries TRBV7-3 and TRBJ2-3; the D is unclear. V lost 0 bases and J 2 bases, leaving 12 bases between the germline ends. This CDR3 comprises 16 residues. Germline CDR1 reads SGHTA; CDR2 reads FQGTGA. CDR3 amino acids: CASSLTPSQITDTQYF. DNA for the CDR3: TGTGCCAGCAGCTTAACCCCCTCCCAGATCACAGATACGCAGTATTTT.

This clone has only a few counts. V gene TRBV7-2 combines with J gene TRBJ1-4; tentative D call: TRBD1 (6 bases). Per germline, CDR1 SGHTA and CDR2 FQGNSA. The V end lost 7 bases, the J end lost 5 bases, and 17 bases lay between the germline ends. The length of the CDR3 is 15 residues. In DNA form, the CDR3 reads TGTGCCAGCAAACAGAGAGCAGGGGAGAATGAAAAACTGTTTTTT. Amino acids: CASKQRAGENEKLFF.

The chain couples TRBV6-1 to TRBJ2-1; 12 nucleotides line up with TRBD2. V dropped 4 bases and J dropped 7; count of bases not matched to a gene: 5. The germline gives CDR1 MNHNS, CDR2 SASEGT. The CDR3 runs to 15 residues. In DNA form, the CDR3 reads TGTGCCAGCAGTGGCCTAGCGGGAGGGCCGAATGAGCAGTTCTTC. Amino acids: CASSGLAGGPNEQFF.

Only a few counts were recorded for this clone. The chain couples TRBV25-1 to TRBJ2-1; the D gene is possibly TRBD2 (6 bases). V lost 6 bases to trimming and J lost 4 bases, with 19 bases between them. This CDR3 is built from 16 residues. From germline, CDR1 is MGHDK and CDR2 SYGVNS. The CDR3 DNA is TGTGCCAGCAGCGAACCTCGGACTGGGGGGTACAATGAGCAGTTCTTC. Translated: CASSEPRTGGYNEQFF.

The chain recombines TRBV5-6 with TRBJ1-2; weak D call: TRBD1 (5 bases). Trimming cost V 4 bases and J 7 bases, with 17 bases left between them. The CDR3 has 14 amino acids. Germline CDR1 reads SGHDT; CDR2 reads YYEEEE. The CDR3 DNA sequence: TGTGCCAGCAGCCGCGGGACCCCAAACAGTGGCTACACCTTC. Residues: CASSRGTPNSGYTF.

The J gene is TRBJ2-7, the V gene TRBV7-2, with D hard to call. CDR1 is SGHTA and CDR2 is FQGNSA in the germline V gene. V was pared by 1 base and J by 5 bases, with 15 bases between. This CDR3 spans 15 amino acids. The CDR3 coding sequence is TGTGCCAGCAGCTTAGAGCCAAGCCTGGTCCACGAGCAGTACTTC. Translation: CASSLEPSLVHEQYF.

The chain is built from TRBV30 and TRBJ2-1, with 8 bases aligning to TRBD2. The germline V gene encodes CDR1 GTSNPN and CDR2 SVGIG (reference sequence). The trim removed 4 bases at V and 4 bases at J, leaving 9 bases unmatched. The CDR3 contains 15 residues. The CDR3 here is CAWNGYSGEYNEQFF. CDR3 bases: TGTGCCTGGAATGGGTATAGCGGGGAGTACAATGAGCAGTTCTTC.

V usage is TRBV18 and J usage is TRBJ2-2, with TRBD1 matching 7 bases. CDR3 length: 14 amino acids. J was trimmed by 4 bases and V by 3 bases; bases with no gene match: 2. Per the germline V gene, CDR1 is KGHSH and CDR2 is LQKENI. Written as DNA, the CDR3 is TGTGCCAGCTCACCGACAGGGTCCACCGGGGAGCTGTTTTTT. Protein sequence: CASSPTGSTGELFF.

The rearrangement joins TRBV5-4 to TRBJ2-3; perhaps TRBD1 as D (5 bases). This CDR3 spans 14 amino acids. Germline V gene sequence: CDR1 SGHNT, CDR2 YYREEE (reference sequence). V lost 1 base and J 5 bases, leaving 11 bases between the germline ends. The CDR3 protein is CASSLKGVGDTQYF. Written as DNA, the CDR3 is TGTGCCAGCAGCTTGAAAGGGGTGGGAGATACGCAGTATTTT.

The chain is built from TRBV5-4 and TRBJ2-7; D possibly corresponds to TRBD1 (6 bases). V lost 0 bases to trimming and J lost 4 bases, with 11 bases between them. This CDR3 has 14 amino acids. Germline V gives CDR1 SGHNT, CDR2 YYREEE (reference sequence). CDR3 sequence: CASSLGGGRYEQYF. For the CDR3, the DNA is TGTGCCAGCAGCTTGGGTGGGGGCCGGTACGAGCAGTACTTC.

The chain couples TRBV7-2 to TRBJ2-2; perhaps TRBD2 as D (6 bases). CDR3 length equals 16 residues. Germline V CDR1 and CDR2: SGHTA, FQGNSA. The V end lost 7 bases, the J end lost 7 bases, and 22 bases lay between the germline ends. In DNA, the CDR3 is TGTGCCAGCAACGACCTGGGGGGTTTTTTAATCGGGGAGCTGTTTTTT. This encodes CASNDLGGFLIGELFF.

This clone was detected a few times. The V gene is TRBV7-9, the J gene TRBJ2-7; a weak D match, TRBD1 (5 bases). V gave up 1 base and J gave up 3 bases, with 19 bases separating them. CDR1 SEHNR and CDR2 FQNEAQ come from the germline V gene (reference sequence). There are 17 residues in the CDR3. In DNA, the CDR3 is TGTGCCAGCAGCTTAGATAGTATTTTGCAGGGCCGCTACGAGCAGTACTTC. It codes for CASSLDSILQGRYEQYF.